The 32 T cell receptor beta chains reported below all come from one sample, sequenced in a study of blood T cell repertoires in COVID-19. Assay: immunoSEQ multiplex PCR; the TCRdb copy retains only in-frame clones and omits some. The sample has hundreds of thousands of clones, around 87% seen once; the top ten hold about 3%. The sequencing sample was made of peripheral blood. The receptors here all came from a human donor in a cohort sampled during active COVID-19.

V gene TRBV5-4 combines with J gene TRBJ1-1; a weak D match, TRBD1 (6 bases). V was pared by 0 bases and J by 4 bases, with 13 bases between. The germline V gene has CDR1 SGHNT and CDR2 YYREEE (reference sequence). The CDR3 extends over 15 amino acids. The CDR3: CASSLAPGEATEAFF. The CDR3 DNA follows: TGTGCCAGCAGCTTGGCCCCAGGGGAAGCCACTGAAGCTTTCTTT.

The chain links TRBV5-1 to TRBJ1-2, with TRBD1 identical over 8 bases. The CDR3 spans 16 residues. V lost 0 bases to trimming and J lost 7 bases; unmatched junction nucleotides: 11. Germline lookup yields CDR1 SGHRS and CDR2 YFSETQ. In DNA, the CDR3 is TGCGCCAGCAGCTTGGGGAGTTTTGACAGGGGCCGTGGCTACACCTTC. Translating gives CASSLGSFDRGRGYTF.

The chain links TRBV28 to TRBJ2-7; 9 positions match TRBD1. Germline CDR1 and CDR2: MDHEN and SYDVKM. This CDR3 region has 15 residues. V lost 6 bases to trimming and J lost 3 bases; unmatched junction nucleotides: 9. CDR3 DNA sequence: TGTGCCAGCAGCATCCTGGGACAGGGTATCTACGAGCAGTACTTC. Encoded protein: CASSILGQGIYEQYF.

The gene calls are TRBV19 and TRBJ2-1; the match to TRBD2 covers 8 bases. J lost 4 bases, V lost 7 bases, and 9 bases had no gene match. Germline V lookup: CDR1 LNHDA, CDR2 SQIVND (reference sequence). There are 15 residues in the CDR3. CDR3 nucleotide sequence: TGTGCCAGTAAGACCGAGCGGGGGCGTTACAATGAGCAGTTCTTC. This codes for CASKTERGRYNEQFF. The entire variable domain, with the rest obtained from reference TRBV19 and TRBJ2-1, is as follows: DGGITQSPKYLFRKEGQNVTLSCEQNLNHDAMYWYRQDPGQGLRLIYYSQIVNDFQKGDIAEGYSVSREKKESFPLTVTSAQKNPTAFYLCASKTERGRYNEQFFGPGTRLTVL.

The CDR3 reads CASSLDSHRNTIYF. CDR3 nucleotides: TGTGCCAGCAGCCTCGACAGCCACCGAAACACCATATATTTT. The chain recombines TRBV13 with TRBJ1-3; D might be TRBD1 (5 bases). Trimming removed 5 bases from V and 5 bases from J, with 13 bases in between. The CDR3 spans 14 residues. Per the germline V gene, CDR1 is PRHDT and CDR2 is FYEKMQ (reference sequence).

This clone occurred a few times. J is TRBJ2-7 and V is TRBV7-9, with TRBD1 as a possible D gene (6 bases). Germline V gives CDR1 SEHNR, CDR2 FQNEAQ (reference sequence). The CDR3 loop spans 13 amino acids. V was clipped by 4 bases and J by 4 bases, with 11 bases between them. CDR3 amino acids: CASSSWGPYEQYF. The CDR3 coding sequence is TGTGCCAGCAGCTCTTGGGGGCCGTACGAGCAGTACTTC.

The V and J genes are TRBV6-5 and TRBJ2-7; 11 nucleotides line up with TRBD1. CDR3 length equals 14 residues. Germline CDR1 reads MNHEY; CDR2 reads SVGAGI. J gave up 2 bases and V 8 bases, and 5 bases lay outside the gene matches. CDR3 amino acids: CASGPGQGAYEQYF. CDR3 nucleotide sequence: TGTGCCAGCGGGCCGGGACAGGGGGCCTACGAGCAGTACTTC.

CDR3 DNA sequence: TGTGCCAGTAGTCTACCCCGGCAGGGGGAGACCCAGTACTTC. This encodes CASSLPRQGETQYF. This chain joins TRBV19 and TRBJ2-5; D is perhaps TRBD1 (6 bases). This CDR3 comprises 14 residues. From germline, CDR1 is LNHDA and CDR2 SQIVND (reference sequence). V was pared by 5 bases and J by 5 bases, with 15 bases between.

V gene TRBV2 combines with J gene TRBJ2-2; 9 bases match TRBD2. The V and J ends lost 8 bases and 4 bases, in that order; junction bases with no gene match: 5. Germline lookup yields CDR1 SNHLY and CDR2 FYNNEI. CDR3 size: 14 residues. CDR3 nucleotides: TGTGCCAGCGGCGGACTAGCGAGCACCGGGGAGCTGTTTTTT. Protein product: CASGGLASTGELFF.

The CDR3: CASSFGRESGIDEQFF. The CDR3 coding sequence is TGCGCCAGCAGCTTCGGGCGGGAAAGCGGTATCGATGAGCAGTTCTTC. V usage is TRBV5-1 and J usage is TRBJ2-1, with D tentatively TRBD2 (6 bases). The CDR3 is made up of 16 amino acids. Germline CDR1 and CDR2: SGHRS and YFSETQ. Trimming shortened V by 2 bases and J by 8 bases, and 20 bases separated the two germline ends.

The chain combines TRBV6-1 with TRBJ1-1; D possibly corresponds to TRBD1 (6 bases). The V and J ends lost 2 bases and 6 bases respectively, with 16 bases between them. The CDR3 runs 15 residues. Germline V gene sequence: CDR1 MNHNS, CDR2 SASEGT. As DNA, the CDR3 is TGTGCCAGCAGTGAAATAAGCGCAGGGGCGTCTGAAGCTTTCTTT. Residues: CASSEISAGASEAFF.

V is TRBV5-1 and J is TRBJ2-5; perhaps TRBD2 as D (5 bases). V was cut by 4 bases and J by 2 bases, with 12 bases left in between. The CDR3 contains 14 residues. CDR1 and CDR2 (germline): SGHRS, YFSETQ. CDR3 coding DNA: TGCGCCAGCAGCGCCCGGGCGGGTCAAGAGACCCAGTACTTC. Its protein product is CASSARAGQETQYF.

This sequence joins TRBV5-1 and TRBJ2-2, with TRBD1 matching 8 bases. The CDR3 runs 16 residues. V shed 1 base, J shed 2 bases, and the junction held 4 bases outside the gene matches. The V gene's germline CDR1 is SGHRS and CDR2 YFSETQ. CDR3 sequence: CASSLSAGGNTGELFF. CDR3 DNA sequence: TGCGCCAGCAGCTTGTCGGCAGGGGGCAACACCGGGGAGCTGTTTTTT.

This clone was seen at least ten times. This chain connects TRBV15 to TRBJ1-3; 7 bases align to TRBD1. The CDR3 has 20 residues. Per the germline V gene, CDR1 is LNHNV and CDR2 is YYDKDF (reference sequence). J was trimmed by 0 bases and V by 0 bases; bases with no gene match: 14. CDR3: CATSRDLTRDRRISGNTIYF. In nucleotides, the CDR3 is TGTGCCACCAGCAGAGATCTGACGAGGGACAGACGTATCTCTGGAAACACCATATATTTT.

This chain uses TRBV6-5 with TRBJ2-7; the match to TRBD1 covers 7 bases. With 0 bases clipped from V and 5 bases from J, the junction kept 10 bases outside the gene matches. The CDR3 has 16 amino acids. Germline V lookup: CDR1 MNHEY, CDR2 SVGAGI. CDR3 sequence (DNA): TGTGCCAGCAGTTACTCTTCCCGACAGGGTAGCGACGAGCAGTACTTC. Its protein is CASSYSSRQGSDEQYF.

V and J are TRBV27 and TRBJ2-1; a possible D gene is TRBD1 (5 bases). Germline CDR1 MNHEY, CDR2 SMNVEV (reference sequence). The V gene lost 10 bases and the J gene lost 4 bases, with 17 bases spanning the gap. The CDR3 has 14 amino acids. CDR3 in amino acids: CATSLTGRYNEQFF. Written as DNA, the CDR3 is TGTGCCACTAGTTTAACAGGACGGTACAATGAGCAGTTCTTC.

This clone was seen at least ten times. This chain's CDR3 is CASSQGDSHTGELFF. The CDR3 DNA sequence: TGTGCCAGCAGCCAAGGGGACTCCCACACCGGGGAGCTGTTTTTT. J is TRBJ2-2 and V is TRBV4-2; D might be TRBD2 (6 bases). The CDR3 is 15 residues long. Germline V gene lookup returns CDR1 LGHNA and CDR2 YNFKEQ. Deletions cut 1 base from V and 3 bases from J, with 9 bases between.

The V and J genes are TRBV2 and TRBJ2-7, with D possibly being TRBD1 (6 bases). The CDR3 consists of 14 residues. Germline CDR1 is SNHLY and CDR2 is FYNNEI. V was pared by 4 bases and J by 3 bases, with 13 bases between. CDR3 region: CASSARGSRYEQYF. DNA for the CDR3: TGTGCCAGCAGTGCCAGGGGTTCACGCTACGAGCAGTACTTC.

Here the CDR3 DNA reads TGTGCCAGCAGACAGGGTCTGATCGCTGAAGCTTTCTTT. This sequence encodes CASRQGLIAEAFF. The rearrangement uses TRBV2 and TRBJ1-1; possibly TRBD1 for D (6 bases). The CDR3 length is 13 residues. V lost 6 bases to trimming and J lost 6 bases, with 14 bases between them. Per germline, CDR1 SNHLY and CDR2 FYNNEI.

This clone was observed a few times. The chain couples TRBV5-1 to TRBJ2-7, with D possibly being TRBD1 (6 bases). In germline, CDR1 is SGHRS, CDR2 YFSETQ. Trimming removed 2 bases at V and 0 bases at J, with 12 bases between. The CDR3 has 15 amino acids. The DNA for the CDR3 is TGCGCCAGCAGCTTTCGGGACACGAGCTCCTACGAGCAGTACTTC. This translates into CASSFRDTSSYEQYF.

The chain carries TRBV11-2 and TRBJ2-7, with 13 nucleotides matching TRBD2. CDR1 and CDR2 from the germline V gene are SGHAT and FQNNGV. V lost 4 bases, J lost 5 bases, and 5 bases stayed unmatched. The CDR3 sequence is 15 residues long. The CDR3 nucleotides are TGTGCCAGCAGCTCCGGACTAGCGGGAGACCACGAGCAGTACTTC. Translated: CASSSGLAGDHEQYF.

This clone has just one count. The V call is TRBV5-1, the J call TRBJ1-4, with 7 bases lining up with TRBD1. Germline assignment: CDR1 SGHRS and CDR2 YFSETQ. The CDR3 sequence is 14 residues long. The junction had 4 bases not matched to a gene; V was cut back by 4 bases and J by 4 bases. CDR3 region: CASSPGQSNEKLFF. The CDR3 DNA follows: TGCGCCAGCAGCCCGGGACAGAGTAATGAAAAACTGTTTTTT.

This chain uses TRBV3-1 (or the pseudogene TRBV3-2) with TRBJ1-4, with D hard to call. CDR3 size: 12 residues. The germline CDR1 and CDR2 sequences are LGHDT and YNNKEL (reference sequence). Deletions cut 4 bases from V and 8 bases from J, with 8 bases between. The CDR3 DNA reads TGTGCCAGCAGCCTTTCAGTAGAAAAACTGTTTTTT. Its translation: CASSLSVEKLFF.

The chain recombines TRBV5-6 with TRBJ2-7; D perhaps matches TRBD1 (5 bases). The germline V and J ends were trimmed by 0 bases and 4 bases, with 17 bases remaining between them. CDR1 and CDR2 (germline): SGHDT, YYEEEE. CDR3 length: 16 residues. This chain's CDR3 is CASSLGPRPKGYEQYF. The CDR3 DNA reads TGTGCCAGCAGCTTGGGGCCGCGCCCGAAGGGGTACGAGCAGTACTTC.

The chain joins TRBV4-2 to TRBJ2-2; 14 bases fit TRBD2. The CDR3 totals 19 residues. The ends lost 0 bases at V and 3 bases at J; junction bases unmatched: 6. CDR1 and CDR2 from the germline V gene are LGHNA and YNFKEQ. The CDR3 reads CASSQDRLAGGPDTGELFF. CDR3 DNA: TGTGCCAGCAGCCAAGATCGACTAGCGGGGGGGCCCGACACCGGGGAGCTGTTTTTT.

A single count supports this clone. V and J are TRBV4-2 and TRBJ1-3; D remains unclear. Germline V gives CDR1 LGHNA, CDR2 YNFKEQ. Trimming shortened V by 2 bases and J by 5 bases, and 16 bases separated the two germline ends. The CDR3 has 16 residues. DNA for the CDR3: TGTGCCAGCAGCCAACAGGCGGGCACAATACGAAACACCATATATTTT. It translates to CASSQQAGTIRNTIYF.

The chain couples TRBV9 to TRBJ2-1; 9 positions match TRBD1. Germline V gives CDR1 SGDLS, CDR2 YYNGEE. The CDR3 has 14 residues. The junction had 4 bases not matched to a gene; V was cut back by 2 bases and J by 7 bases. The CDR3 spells CASSVGQGGNEQFF. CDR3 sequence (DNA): TGTGCCAGCAGCGTGGGACAGGGTGGTAATGAGCAGTTCTTC.

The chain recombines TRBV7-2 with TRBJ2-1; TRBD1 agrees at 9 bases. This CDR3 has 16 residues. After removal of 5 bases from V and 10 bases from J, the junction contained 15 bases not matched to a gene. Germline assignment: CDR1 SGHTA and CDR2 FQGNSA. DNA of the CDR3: TGTGCCAGCAGCCCTAGAGGACAGGGGACAACAATGGAGCAGTTCTTC. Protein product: CASSPRGQGTTMEQFF.

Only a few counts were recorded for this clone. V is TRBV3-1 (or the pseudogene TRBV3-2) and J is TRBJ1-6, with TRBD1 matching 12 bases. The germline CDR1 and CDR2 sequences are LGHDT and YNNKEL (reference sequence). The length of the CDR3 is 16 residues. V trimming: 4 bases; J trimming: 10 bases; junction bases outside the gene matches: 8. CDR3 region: CASSPAGTGGYSPLHF. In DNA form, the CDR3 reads TGTGCCAGCAGCCCTGCCGGGACAGGGGGCTACTCACCCCTCCACTTT.

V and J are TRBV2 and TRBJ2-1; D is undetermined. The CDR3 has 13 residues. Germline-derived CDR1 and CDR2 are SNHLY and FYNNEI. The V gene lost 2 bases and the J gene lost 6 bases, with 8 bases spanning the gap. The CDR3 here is CASSEHGVNEQFF. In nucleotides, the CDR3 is TGTGCCAGCAGTGAACACGGAGTCAATGAGCAGTTCTTC.

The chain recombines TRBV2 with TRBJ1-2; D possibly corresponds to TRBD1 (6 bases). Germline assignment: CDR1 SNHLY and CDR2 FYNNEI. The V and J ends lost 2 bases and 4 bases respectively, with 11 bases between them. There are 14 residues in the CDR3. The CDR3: CASSEKGGSYGYTF. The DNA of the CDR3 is TGTGCCAGCAGTGAAAAGGGGGGGAGCTATGGCTACACCTTC.

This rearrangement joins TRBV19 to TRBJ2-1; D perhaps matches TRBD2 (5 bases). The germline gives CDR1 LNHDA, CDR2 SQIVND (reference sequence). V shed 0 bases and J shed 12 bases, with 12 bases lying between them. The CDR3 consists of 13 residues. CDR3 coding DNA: TGTGCCAGTAGTATAGAGAGGGATAGGGTGCAGTTCTTC. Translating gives CASSIERDRVQFF. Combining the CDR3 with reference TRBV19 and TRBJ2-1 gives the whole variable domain DGGITQSPKYLFRKEGQNVTLSCEQNLNHDAMYWYRQDPGQGLRLIYYSQIVNDFQKGDIAEGYSVSREKKESFPLTVTSAQKNPTAFYLCASSIERDRVQFFGPGTRLTVL.